The 13 T cell receptor beta chains below all came from one sample that was sequenced in a study of shared clonotypes between healthy human individuals. Some clones are missing from TCRdb's copy, which holds only in-frame ones; the method was immunoSEQ multiplex PCR. The sample contains millions of clones, 85% to 95% of which appear only once. Sequenced input: naive CD4+ T cells sorted from blood. The subset denotes: CD45RA+ positively selected. The receptors shown here come from a man younger than 35 in good health.

J is TRBJ1-4 and V is TRBV5-1, with TRBD1 matching over 7 bases. V lost 5 bases, J lost 0 bases, and 4 bases stayed unmatched. The length of the CDR3 is 15 residues. CDR1 SGHRS and CDR2 YFSETQ come from the germline V gene. Here the CDR3 DNA reads TGCGCCAGCAGTGAAGGGACAGCAACTAATGAAAAACTGTTTTTT. Its translation is CASSEGTATNEKLFF. The full variable domain, in which reference TRBV5-1 and TRBJ1-4 provide the parts outside the CDR3, is KAGVTQTPRYLIKTRGQQVTLSCSPISGHRSVSWYQQTPGQGLQFLFEYFSETQRNKGNFPGRFSGRQFSNSRSEMNVSTLELGDSALYLCASSEGTATNEKLFFGSGTQLSVL.

This clone has a single count. The CDR3 here is CASSYSGLAGNYEQYF. CDR3 nucleotide sequence: TGTGCCAGCAGTTATTCGGGGCTTGCAGGGAACTACGAGCAGTACTTC. The rearrangement uses TRBV6-6 and TRBJ2-7; D could derive from TRBD1 or TRBD2 (5 bases each). V gave up 3 bases and J gave up 3 bases, with 18 bases separating them. The germline V gene encodes CDR1 MNHNY and CDR2 SVGAGI (reference sequence). The CDR3 is 16 amino acids.

The V gene is TRBV6-1, the J gene TRBJ1-1; no clear D gene. The CDR3 loop spans 12 amino acids. Germline V lookup: CDR1 MNHNS, CDR2 SASEGT. V lost 3 bases and J 7 bases, leaving 9 bases between the germline ends. The CDR3 region has the DNA TGTGCCAGCAGTGATTTCGACCATGAAGCTTTCTTT. It is translated as CASSDFDHEAFF.

Concerning this clone itself: This same CDR3 is encoded by further DNA sequences in the sample. V usage is TRBV7-2 and J usage is TRBJ2-2; no reliable D call. V lost 2 bases to trimming and J lost 4 bases, with 5 bases between them. CDR3 length: 13 amino acids. Looked up from germline, CDR1 is SGHTA and CDR2 is FQGNSA. The CDR3 is CASSLRLTGELFF. In DNA, the CDR3 is TGTGCCAGCAGCTTACGGCTCACCGGGGAGCTGTTTTTT.

The chain has TRBV5-6 and TRBJ2-1; D is ambiguous. V gave up 0 bases and J gave up 3 bases, with 10 bases separating them. The germline CDR1 and CDR2 sequences are SGHDT and YYEEEE. The CDR3 contains 15 residues. CDR3 DNA: TGTGCCAGCAGCTTGGGAGAGGTCGGCTACAATGAGCAGTTCTTC. Amino acid sequence: CASSLGEVGYNEQFF. Full variable domain (missing parts from reference TRBV5-6 and TRBJ2-1): DAGVTQSPTHLIKTRGQQVTLRCSPKSGHDTVSWYQQALGQGPQFIFQYYEEEERQRGNFPDRFSGHQFPNYSSELNVNALLLGDSALYLCASSLGEVGYNEQFFGPGTRLTVL.

The chain joins TRBV11-2 to TRBJ2-7; 10 nucleotides match TRBD2. The germline CDR1 and CDR2 sequences are SGHAT and FQNNGV. The CDR3 runs to 15 residues. V lost 3 bases and J lost 3; bases outside the gene matches: 5. CDR3 amino acids: CASSFGLAEYYEQYF. CDR3 sequence (DNA): TGTGCCAGCAGCTTTGGACTAGCGGAGTACTACGAGCAGTACTTC.

Concerning this clone: Other DNA sequences in this sample translate to the same CDR3. The chain couples TRBV5-1 to TRBJ1-1, with D perhaps TRBD1 (6 bases). The germline V gene encodes CDR1 SGHRS and CDR2 YFSETQ. The V end was cut by 2 bases, the J end by 4 bases, with 6 bases between. The length of the CDR3 is 12 residues. CDR3 bases: TGCGCCAGCAGCTTCAGGGGCACTGAAGCTTTCTTT. Translated: CASSFRGTEAFF.

The rearrangement uses TRBV29-1 and TRBJ2-1; 10 nucleotides agree with TRBD2. Germline loops: CDR1 SQVTM, CDR2 ANQGSEA. Germline trimming cut 4 bases from V and 7 bases from J; bases unmatched to any gene: 10. This CDR3 comprises 15 residues. In DNA form, the CDR3 reads TGCAGCGTTGGGTTCAGGCTAGCGGGAGAAAATGAGCAGTTCTTC. It yields the protein CSVGFRLAGENEQFF.

DNA for the CDR3: TGTGCCAGCAGTTGGGACAGGGGGGCCCAGTACTTC. It yields the protein CASSWDRGAQYF. The J gene is TRBJ2-5, the V gene TRBV6-1, with TRBD1 matching over 11 bases. Germline V lookup: CDR1 MNHNS, CDR2 SASEGT. The CDR3 contains 12 residues. With V trimmed by 5 bases and J by 9 bases, 2 bases remained unmatched.

This clone appeared once. V gene TRBV7-2 combines with J gene TRBJ2-7, with D perhaps matching TRBD2 (6 bases). Trimming shortened V by 3 bases and J by 7 bases, and 16 bases separated the two germline ends. This CDR3 has 14 residues. Germline assignment: CDR1 SGHTA and CDR2 FQGNSA. CDR3 protein: CASSFYGDSREQYF. The CDR3 DNA reads as TGTGCCAGCAGCTTCTACGGGGACTCCCGGGAGCAGTACTTC. Based on the CDR3 plus reference TRBV7-2 and TRBJ2-7, the full variable domain is GAGVSQSPSNKVTEKGKDVELRCDPISGHTALYWYRQSLGQGLEFLIYFQGNSAPDKSGLPSDRFSAERTGGSVSTLTIQRTQQEDSAVYLCASSFYGDSREQYFGPGTRLTVT.

The chain links TRBV18 to TRBJ1-2; D gene ambiguous. The CDR3 spans 14 residues. With 0 bases removed from V and 4 bases from J, the gap between germline ends came to 9 bases. In germline, CDR1 is KGHSH, CDR2 LQKENI. CDR3 nucleotide sequence: TGTGCCAGCTCACCACCGGGCAGATCCTATGGCTACACCTTC. As protein: CASSPPGRSYGYTF.

This sequence joins TRBV5-1 and TRBJ1-1; TRBD1 matches at 8 bases. V was pared by 0 bases and J by 11 bases, with 6 bases of the junction left unmatched. The V gene's germline CDR1 is SGHRS and CDR2 YFSETQ. This CDR3 has 13 amino acids. This chain's CDR3 is CASSLGDRWEAFF. Written as DNA, the CDR3 is TGCGCCAGCAGCTTGGGGGACAGGTGGGAGGCTTTCTTT.

The chain joins TRBV2 to TRBJ1-5, with 8 bases identical to TRBD1. J was trimmed by 1 base and V by 1 base; bases with no gene match: 0. The CDR3 sequence is 15 residues long. Germline lookup yields CDR1 SNHLY and CDR2 FYNNEI. CDR3 coding DNA: TGTGCCAGCAGTGAAGACAGGGGGAGCAATCAGCCCCAGCATTTT. Translated: CASSEDRGSNQPQHF. Variable domain in full (rest from reference TRBV2 and TRBJ1-5): EPEVTQTPSHQVTQMGQEVILRCVPISNHLYFYWYRQILGQKVEFLVSFYNNEISEKSEIFDDQFSVERPDGSNFTLKIRSTKLEDSAMYFCASSEDRGSNQPQHFGDGTRLSIL.